A single sample is the source of the 10 T cell receptor beta chains below, sequenced in a study of T cells in Graves' hyperthyroidism and ophthalmopathy. From RNA transcripts, TCR beta CDR3 regions were amplified. RT-PCR in the first round (using the HTBI primer set) targeted the TCR CDR3. Via MiXCR, TCRdb re-called the multiplex PCR reads, giving one row per CDR3 protein. The data show under 700,000 distinct CDR3 sequences, under 60% seen once. The sequenced sample consisted of peripheral blood or thyroid tissue (not recorded which). These receptors were collected from a woman aged 18-29 years with Graves' hyperthyroidism.

V and J are TRBV10-3 and TRBJ2-5; TRBD2 matches 9 bases. The V gene's germline CDR1 is ENHRY and CDR2 SYGVKD. V lost 6 bases and J lost 5; bases outside the gene matches: 13. The CDR3 is 16 residues long. The CDR3 reads CAIRAAGGPGMETQYF. DNA of the CDR3: TGTGCCATCAGGGCGGCGGGAGGGCCCGGTATGGAGACCCAGTACTTC.

The chain carries TRBV2 and TRBJ2-1, with TRBD2 identical over 9 bases. Germline V gene lookup returns CDR1 SNHLY and CDR2 FYNNEI. J gave up 4 bases and V 7 bases, and 11 bases lay outside the gene matches. CDR3 length: 16 amino acids. CDR3 residues: CASNHRASGKYNEQFF. Written as DNA, the CDR3 is TGTGCCAGCAACCATAGGGCTAGCGGGAAATACAATGAGCAGTTCTTC.

This sequence joins TRBV6-1 and TRBJ1-1, with 8 bases aligning to TRBD1. From germline, CDR1 is MNHNS and CDR2 SASEGT. After removal of 6 bases from V and 5 bases from J, the junction contained 11 bases not matched to a gene. The CDR3 is made up of 15 amino acids. Here the CDR3 reads CASSSPQGGKTEAFF. The CDR3 region has the DNA TGTGCCAGCAGCTCACCACAGGGGGGAAAGACTGAAGCTTTCTTT.

This clonotype was counted at least ten times. CDR3 loop: CASGDYQPQHF. The CDR3 nucleotides are TGTGCCAGCGGAGATTATCAGCCCCAGCATTTT. The chain has TRBV7-8 and TRBJ1-5; D remains unclear. Germline-derived CDR1 and CDR2 are SGHVS and FQNEAQ. This CDR3 spans 11 amino acids. Trimming left V 8 bases short and J 5 bases short, with 7 bases between. Using reference TRBV7-8 and TRBJ1-5 for the parts outside the CDR3, the full variable domain is GAGVSQSPRYKVAKRGQDVALRCDPISGHVSLFWYQQALGQGPEFLTYFQNEAQLDKSGLPSDRFFAERPEGSVSTLKIQRTQQEDSAVYLCASGDYQPQHFGDGTRLSIL.

The sample holds many counts of this clonotype. The CDR3 region is CASSGSVGEKLFF. As DNA, the CDR3 is TGTGCCAGCAGTGGTTCGGTTGGTGAAAAACTGTTTTTT. The chain joins TRBV2 to TRBJ1-4, with D unresolved. Trimming took off 4 bases at V and 7 bases at J, with 10 bases between the two ends. Germline V gene data show CDR1 as SNHLY and CDR2 as FYNNEI. This CDR3 is 13 amino acids long.

CDR3 region: CASSQTPGQGDYEQYF. Here the CDR3 DNA reads TGTGCCAGCAGCCAAACTCCGGGACAGGGGGACTACGAGCAGTACTTC. The rearrangement links TRBV7-9 to TRBJ2-7, with 11 bases fitting TRBD1. CDR3 length: 16 residues. Germline-derived CDR1 and CDR2 are SEHNR and FQNEAQ (reference sequence). V was clipped by 5 bases and J by 3 bases; unmatched bases: 9. The full variable domain, completed using reference TRBV7-9 and TRBJ2-7, is DTGVSQNPRHKITKRGQNVTFRCDPISEHNRLYWYRQTLGQGPEFLTYFQNEAQLEKSRLLSDRFSAERPKGSFSTLEIQRTEQGDSAMYLCASSQTPGQGDYEQYFGPGTRLTVT.

This clonotype was detected many times. The V gene is TRBV5-1, the J gene TRBJ1-2; possibly TRBD1 for D (5 bases). Trimming stripped 1 base from V and 6 bases from J, with 10 bases between. The germline gives CDR1 SGHRS, CDR2 YFSETQ. There are 13 residues in the CDR3. CDR3 region: CASSLNARDGYTF. The CDR3, as DNA: TGCGCCAGCAGCTTGAACGCCAGGGATGGCTACACCTTC. The full variable domain, rest sourced from reference TRBV5-1 and TRBJ1-2, is KAGVTQTPRYLIKTRGQQVTLSCSPISGHRSVSWYQQTPGQGLQFLFEYFSETQRNKGNFPGRFSGRQFSNSRSEMNVSTLELGDSALYLCASSLNARDGYTFGSGTRLTVV.

This clonotype was detected many times. The J gene is TRBJ1-1, the V gene TRBV29-1, with D perhaps matching TRBD1 (5 bases). In germline, CDR1 is SQVTM, CDR2 ANQGSEA. The CDR3 consists of 15 residues. V was clipped by 7 bases and J by 6 bases, with 24 bases between them. The DNA of the CDR3 is TGCAGCGCTGAGAGGGGCAACCTTCAAACAGCTGAAGCTTTCTTT. This encodes CSAERGNLQTAEAFF.

Details on this clonotype: At one end, the junction sequence differs from germline, possibly due to a read error. The DNA of the CDR3 is TGTGCCAGCAGTTACACGGGGACGAACCAAGAGACCCAGTACTTC. This gives the protein CASSYTGTNQETQYF. The rearrangement links TRBV10-3 to TRBJ2-5; D possibly matches TRBD1 or TRBD2 (5 bases each). CDR3 length: 15 residues. Germline assignment: CDR1 ENHRY and CDR2 SYGVKD.

This chain links TRBV7-9 with TRBJ1-4; tentative D call: TRBD1 (5 bases). V was pared by 2 bases and J by 5 bases, with 18 bases between. This CDR3 has 17 residues. Germline lookup yields CDR1 SEHNR and CDR2 FQNEAQ (reference sequence). For the CDR3, the DNA is TGTGCCAGCAGCTTAATGGGGCGAGGAGGGCGGAATGAAAAACTGTTTTTT. This encodes CASSLMGRGGRNEKLFF.